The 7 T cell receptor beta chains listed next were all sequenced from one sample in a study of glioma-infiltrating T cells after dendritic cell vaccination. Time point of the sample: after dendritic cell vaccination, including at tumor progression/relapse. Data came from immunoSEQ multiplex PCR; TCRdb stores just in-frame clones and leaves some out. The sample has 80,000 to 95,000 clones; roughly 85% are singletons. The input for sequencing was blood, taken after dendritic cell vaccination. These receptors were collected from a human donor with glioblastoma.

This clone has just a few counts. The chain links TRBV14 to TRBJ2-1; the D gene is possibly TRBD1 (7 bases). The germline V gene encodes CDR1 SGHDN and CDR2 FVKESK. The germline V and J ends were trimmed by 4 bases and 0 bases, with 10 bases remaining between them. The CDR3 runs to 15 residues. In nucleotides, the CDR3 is TGTGCCAGCAGCCCAGGGGGGAGCTCCTACAATGAGCAGTTCTTC. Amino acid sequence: CASSPGGSSYNEQFF. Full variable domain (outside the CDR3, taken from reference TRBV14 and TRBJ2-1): EAGVTQFPSHSVIEKGQTVTLRCDPISGHDNLYWYRRVMGKEIKFLLHFVKESKQDESGMPNNRFLAERTGGTYSTLKVQPAELEDSGVYFCASSPGGSSYNEQFFGPGTRLTVL.

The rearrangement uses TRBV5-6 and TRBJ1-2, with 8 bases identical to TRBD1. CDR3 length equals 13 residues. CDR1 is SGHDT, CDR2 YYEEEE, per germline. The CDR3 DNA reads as TGTGGAATGGGCACAGGGGGTAACTATGGCTACACCTTC. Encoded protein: CGMGTGGNYGYTF.

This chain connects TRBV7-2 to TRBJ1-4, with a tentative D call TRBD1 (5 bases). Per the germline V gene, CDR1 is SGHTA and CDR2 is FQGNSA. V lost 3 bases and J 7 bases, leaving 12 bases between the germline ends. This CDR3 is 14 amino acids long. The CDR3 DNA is TGTGCCAGCAGCTTTGCGGGGCCGGCTGAAAAACTGTTTTTT. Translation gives CASSFAGPAEKLFF.

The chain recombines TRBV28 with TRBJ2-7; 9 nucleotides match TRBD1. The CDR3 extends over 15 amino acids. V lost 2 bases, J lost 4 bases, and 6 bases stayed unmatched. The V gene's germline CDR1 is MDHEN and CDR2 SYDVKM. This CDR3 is CASSLTGTGSYEQYF. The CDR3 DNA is TGTGCCAGCAGTTTAACCGGGACAGGGAGTTACGAGCAGTACTTC.

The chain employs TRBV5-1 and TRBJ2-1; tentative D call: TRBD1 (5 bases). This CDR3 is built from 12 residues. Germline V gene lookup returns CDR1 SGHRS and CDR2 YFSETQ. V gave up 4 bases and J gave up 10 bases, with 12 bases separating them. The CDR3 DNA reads TGCGCCAGCAGCCGTCAGTGGGGCGAGCAGTTCTTC. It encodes CASSRQWGEQFF.

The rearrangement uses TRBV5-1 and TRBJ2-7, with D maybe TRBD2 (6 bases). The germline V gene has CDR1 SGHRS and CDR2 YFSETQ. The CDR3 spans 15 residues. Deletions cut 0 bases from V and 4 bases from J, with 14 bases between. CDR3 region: CASSLAFSGTYEQYF. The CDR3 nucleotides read TGCGCCAGCAGCTTGGCCTTTAGCGGCACTTACGAGCAGTACTTC.

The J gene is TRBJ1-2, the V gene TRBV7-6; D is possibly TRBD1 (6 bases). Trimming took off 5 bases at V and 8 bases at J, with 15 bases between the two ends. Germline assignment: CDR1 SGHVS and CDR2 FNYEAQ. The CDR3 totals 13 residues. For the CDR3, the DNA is TGTGCCAGCAGCCTCGGGGGGCTCGAGGGCTACACCTTC. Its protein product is CASSLGGLEGYTF.